Each of the 24 T cell receptor beta chains below was sequenced from the same sample in a study of blood T cell repertoires in COVID-19. Using immunoSEQ multiplex PCR, the repertoire was profiled, and TCRdb retains in-frame clones only, with some absent. Found here are approximately 350,000 clones, roughly 84% of them singletons; the top ten hold 2.5% to 3%. Material for sequencing was PBMCs or T cells enriched from blood (not recorded which). The receptors were sampled from a woman in her twenties or thirties who had recovered from COVID-19.

V usage is TRBV18 and J usage is TRBJ1-1; TRBD1 matches 7 bases. V was pared by 3 bases and J by 10 bases, with 11 bases of the junction left unmatched. Per the germline V gene, CDR1 is KGHSH and CDR2 is LQKENI. The CDR3 runs to 14 residues. The CDR3 coding sequence is TGTGCCAGCTCACCGAATTTACTGTGGACAGGAGCTTTCTTT. Its translation is CASSPNLLWTGAFF.

The chain uses TRBV18 and TRBJ2-7, with a tentative D call TRBD1 (6 bases). The CDR3 extends over 16 amino acids. Trimming pared 2 bases from V and 0 bases from J, leaving 14 bases between. Germline V CDR1 and CDR2: KGHSH, LQKENI. The CDR3 nucleotides are TGTGCCAGCTCACCAGACCCACAGGGTAGCTCCTACGAGCAGTACTTC. Protein product: CASSPDPQGSSYEQYF.

The rearrangement uses TRBV27 and TRBJ1-6; no clear D gene. Per the germline V gene, CDR1 is MNHEY and CDR2 is SMNVEV (reference sequence). The CDR3 covers 15 residues. Trimming left V 2 bases short and J 6 bases short, with 11 bases between. In DNA form, the CDR3 reads TGTGCCAGCAGTTTAGGCCCTGGAGGTAATTCACCCCTCCACTTT. Residues: CASSLGPGGNSPLHF.

In its sample, this clone was seen once. The chain joins TRBV3-1 (or the pseudogene TRBV3-2) to TRBJ2-7; the D gene is possibly TRBD2 (6 bases). V was clipped by 4 bases and J by 6 bases, with 10 bases between them. The germline gives CDR1 LGHDT, CDR2 YNNKEL (reference sequence). This CDR3 region has 12 residues. CDR3 amino acids: CASSPLEGEQYF. The CDR3 nucleotides are TGTGCCAGCAGCCCTTTGGAGGGCGAGCAGTACTTC.

CDR3 nucleotide sequence: TGTGCCAGCATCCTCGGGACACCACTATCTATGAACACTGAAGCTTTCTTT. It is translated as CASILGTPLSMNTEAFF. The chain combines TRBV7-8 with TRBJ1-1, with D tentatively TRBD1 (6 bases). The CDR3 totals 17 residues. The V gene's germline CDR1 is SGHVS and CDR2 FQNEAQ. Trimming took off 7 bases at V and 0 bases at J, with 21 bases between the two ends.

This clone was counted once. This chain joins TRBV7-3 and TRBJ2-3, with D possibly TRBD2 on 6 matching bases. The germline V and J ends were trimmed by 2 bases and 6 bases, with 9 bases remaining between them. The CDR3 spans 13 residues. Germline assignment: CDR1 SGHTA and CDR2 FQGTGA. CDR3 coding DNA: TGTGCCAGCAGCTTAGGGGGGTTGGATACGCAGTATTTT. This sequence encodes CASSLGGLDTQYF.

The J gene is TRBJ2-1, the V gene TRBV18; the match to TRBD1 covers 8 bases. Germline V lookup: CDR1 KGHSH, CDR2 LQKENI. V was pared by 3 bases and J by 4 bases, with 5 bases of the junction left unmatched. The CDR3 covers 15 residues. In nucleotides, the CDR3 is TGTGCCAGCTCACCTCCGGGACAGGCTTACAATGAGCAGTTCTTC. It is translated as CASSPPGQAYNEQFF.

The chain is built from TRBV2 and TRBJ1-2, with TRBD1 matching 7 bases. V was clipped by 6 bases and J by 4 bases; unmatched bases: 5. CDR1 and CDR2 from the germline V gene are SNHLY and FYNNEI. The CDR3 runs 13 residues. The CDR3 region is CASRTQGPYGYTF. The CDR3, as DNA: TGTGCCAGCAGGACACAGGGGCCCTATGGCTACACCTTC.

The chain links TRBV4-1 to TRBJ2-3; 8 nucleotides align to TRBD2. The germline CDR1 and CDR2 sequences are MGHRA and YSYEKL. This CDR3 has 17 amino acids. J lost 4 bases, V lost 0 bases, and 9 bases had no gene match. CDR3 amino acids: CASSQDQDGGAADTQYF. In DNA form, the CDR3 reads TGCGCCAGCAGCCAAGATCAGGACGGGGGGGCGGCAGATACGCAGTATTTT.

The rearrangement uses TRBV11-2 and TRBJ2-3; 11 bases line up with TRBD2. Germline CDR1 SGHAT, CDR2 FQNNGV. Losses at the gene ends were 6 bases for V and 2 bases for J; bases not matched to a gene: 7. This CDR3 comprises 16 residues. CDR3 region: CASSKPGLADTDTQYF. The CDR3 DNA reads TGTGCCAGCAGTAAACCGGGACTAGCGGACACAGATACGCAGTATTTT.

This clone was detected once. This rearrangement joins TRBV18 to TRBJ2-7; 7 bases agree with TRBD1. The CDR3 covers 13 residues. After removal of 5 bases from V and 3 bases from J, the junction contained 4 bases not matched to a gene. CDR1 is KGHSH and CDR2 is LQKENI in the germline V gene. The CDR3 loop reads CASSEGQSYEQYF. CDR3 nucleotide sequence: TGTGCCAGCTCAGAGGGACAGAGCTACGAGCAGTACTTC.

The chain uses TRBV3-1 (or the pseudogene TRBV3-2) and TRBJ2-7, with D possibly being TRBD2 (5 bases). V gave up 1 base and J gave up 3 bases, with 13 bases separating them. This CDR3 has 15 amino acids. Germline lookup yields CDR1 LGHDT and CDR2 YNNKEL (reference sequence). The CDR3 DNA sequence: TGTGCCAGCAGCCAAGTGGTAGGAGAGGGCTACGAGCAGTACTTC. It yields the protein CASSQVVGEGYEQYF.

This rearrangement joins TRBV18 to TRBJ2-7, with TRBD2 matching 9 bases. CDR3 length equals 14 residues. Germline V gives CDR1 KGHSH, CDR2 LQKENI. J lost 4 bases, V lost 6 bases, and 7 bases had no gene match. The CDR3 loop reads CASSPASGNYEQYF. CDR3 DNA: TGTGCCAGCTCCCCCGCTAGCGGGAATTACGAGCAGTACTTC.

The V and J genes are TRBV11-2 and TRBJ2-3, with a possible D match to TRBD2 (6 bases). The CDR3 is made up of 17 amino acids. Looked up from germline, CDR1 is SGHAT and CDR2 is FQNNGV. Trimming took off 1 base at V and 3 bases at J, with 17 bases between the two ends. CDR3 loop: CASSLVPGVEGTDTQYF. For the CDR3, the DNA is TGTGCCAGCAGCTTAGTTCCGGGGGTCGAGGGAACAGATACGCAGTATTTT. The full variable domain, completed using reference TRBV11-2 and TRBJ2-3, is EAGVAQSPRYKIIEKRQSVAFWCNPISGHATLYWYQQILGQGPKLLIQFQNNGVVDDSQLPKDRFSAERLKGVDSTLKIQPAKLEDSAVYLCASSLVPGVEGTDTQYFGPGTRLTVL.

The chain joins TRBV5-6 to TRBJ1-3, with 12 nucleotides matching TRBD1. Germline assignment: CDR1 SGHDT and CDR2 YYEEEE. V lost 5 bases and J lost 5; bases outside the gene matches: 14. The CDR3 runs to 18 residues. CDR3 amino acids: CASSFTPGQGAWRNTIYF. DNA for the CDR3: TGTGCCAGCAGTTTCACCCCGGGACAGGGGGCGTGGAGAAACACCATATATTTT.

The genes are TRBV11-2 and TRBJ1-1, with 7 bases fitting TRBD1. The CDR3 length is 13 residues. CDR1 is SGHAT and CDR2 is FQNNGV in the germline V gene. The V gene end was trimmed by 5 bases and the J gene end by 3 bases; junction bases not matched to a gene: 3. CDR3: CASSPGGDTEAFF. DNA of the CDR3: TGTGCCAGCAGCCCAGGGGGTGACACTGAAGCTTTCTTT. Filled out from reference TRBV11-2 and TRBJ1-1, the complete variable domain reads EAGVAQSPRYKIIEKRQSVAFWCNPISGHATLYWYQQILGQGPKLLIQFQNNGVVDDSQLPKDRFSAERLKGVDSTLKIQPAKLEDSAVYLCASSPGGDTEAFFGQGTRLTVV.

This chain connects TRBV19 to TRBJ1-2, with 7 bases lining up with TRBD1. CDR1 is LNHDA and CDR2 is SQIVND in the germline V gene (reference sequence). V trimming: 7 bases; J trimming: 2 bases; junction bases outside the gene matches: 4. This CDR3 region has 13 residues. The CDR3 DNA sequence: TGTGCCAGTACCCCGGACAGGAACTATGGCTACACCTTC. Translating it yields CASTPDRNYGYTF.

The J gene is TRBJ2-7, the V gene TRBV12-3 or TRBV12-4; no clear D. The germline V and J ends were trimmed by 5 bases and 0 bases, with 5 bases remaining between them. This CDR3 region has 12 residues. CDR3 sequence reads: CASSKLSYEQYF. DNA of the CDR3: TGTGCCAGCAGTAAACTCTCCTACGAGCAGTACTTC.

V is TRBV7-8 and J is TRBJ2-1; 7 bases match TRBD2. This CDR3 is 16 amino acids long. The trim removed 2 bases at V and 4 bases at J, leaving 8 bases unmatched. Per the germline V gene, CDR1 is SGHVS and CDR2 is FQNEAQ. The CDR3 region is CASSLQGGEGYNEQFF. For the CDR3, the DNA is TGTGCCAGCAGCTTACAAGGAGGGGAGGGTTACAATGAGCAGTTCTTC.

The chain carries TRBV7-9 and TRBJ2-4; D possibly corresponds to TRBD2 (6 bases). V was clipped by 1 base and J by 13 bases, with 8 bases between them. The CDR3 extends over 11 amino acids. Per the germline V gene, CDR1 is SEHNR and CDR2 is FQNEAQ (reference sequence). The CDR3 DNA reads as TGTGCCAGCAGCTTAGAGGAGGGACAGTACTTC. Its translation: CASSLEEGQYF.

This chain uses TRBV19 with TRBJ2-1; D might be TRBD2 (6 bases). Germline V gene lookup returns CDR1 LNHDA and CDR2 SQIVND (reference sequence). The CDR3 spans 15 residues. V was clipped by 5 bases and J by 3 bases, with 14 bases between them. CDR3 coding DNA: TGTGCCAGTAGTCCCCGGCGGGGTGACTACAATGAGCAGTTCTTC. It is translated as CASSPRRGDYNEQFF.

The gene calls are TRBV4-1 and TRBJ1-1; TRBD1 matches 9 bases. V shed 3 bases, J shed 2 bases, and the junction held 4 bases outside the gene matches. The CDR3 loop spans 15 amino acids. Per germline, CDR1 MGHRA and CDR2 YSYEKL. Here the CDR3 reads CASSQLGQGNTEAFF. The CDR3 DNA reads TGCGCCAGCAGCCAGCTGGGACAGGGTAACACTGAAGCTTTCTTT.

The chain uses TRBV10-3 and TRBJ2-7; 13 bases align to TRBD2. The V segment lost 5 bases and the J segment 6 bases; nucleotides outside the gene matches: 4. Germline CDR1 is ENHRY and CDR2 is SYGVKD. The CDR3 has 14 residues. CDR3 amino acids: CAISTSGRGTEQYF. As DNA, the CDR3 is TGTGCCATCAGTACTAGCGGGAGGGGGACCGAGCAGTACTTC.

This clone was detected once. V and J are TRBV28 and TRBJ1-6; unclear D gene. Germline V gives CDR1 MDHEN, CDR2 SYDVKM. The CDR3 spans 15 residues. The V end lost 1 base, the J end lost 5 bases, and 9 bases lay between the germline ends. The CDR3 loop reads CASSLLRVHNSPLHF. DNA of the CDR3: TGTGCCAGCAGTTTATTGAGGGTCCATAATTCACCCCTCCACTTT.